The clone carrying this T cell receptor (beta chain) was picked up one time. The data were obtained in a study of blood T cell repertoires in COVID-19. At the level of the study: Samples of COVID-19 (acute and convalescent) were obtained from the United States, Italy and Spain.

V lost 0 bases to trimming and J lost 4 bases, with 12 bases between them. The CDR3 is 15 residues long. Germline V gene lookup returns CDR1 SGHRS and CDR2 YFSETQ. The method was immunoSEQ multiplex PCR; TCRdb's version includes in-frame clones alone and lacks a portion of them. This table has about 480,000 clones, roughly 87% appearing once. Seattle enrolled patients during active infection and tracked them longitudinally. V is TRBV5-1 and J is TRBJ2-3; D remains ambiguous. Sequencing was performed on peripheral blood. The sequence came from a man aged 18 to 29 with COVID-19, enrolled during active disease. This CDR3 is CASSLDGTIADTQYF. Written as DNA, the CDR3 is TGCGCCAGCAGCTTGGATGGAACTATCGCAGATACGCAGTATTTT.